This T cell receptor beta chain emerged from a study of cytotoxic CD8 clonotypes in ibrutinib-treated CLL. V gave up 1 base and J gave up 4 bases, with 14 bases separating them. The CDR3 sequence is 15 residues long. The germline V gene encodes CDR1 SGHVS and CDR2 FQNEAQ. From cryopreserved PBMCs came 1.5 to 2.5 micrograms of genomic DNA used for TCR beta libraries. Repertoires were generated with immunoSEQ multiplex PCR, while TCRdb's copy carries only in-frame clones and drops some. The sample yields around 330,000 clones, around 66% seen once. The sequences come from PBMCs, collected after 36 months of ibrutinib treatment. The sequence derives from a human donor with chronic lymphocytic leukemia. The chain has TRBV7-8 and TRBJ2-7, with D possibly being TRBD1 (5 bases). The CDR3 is CASSLVVVRAYEQYF. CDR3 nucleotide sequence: TGTGCCAGCAGCTTAGTAGTTGTCAGGGCTTACGAGCAGTACTTC.